These 16 T cell receptor beta chains were sequenced from one sample in a study of T-cell memory formation after mild COVID-19. In TCRdb, the 5' RACE reads were re-called with MiXCR into one record per CDR3 protein. Found here are more than 250,000 distinct CDR3 sequences, roughly 16% of them singletons; the top ten hold roughly 25%. Material for sequencing was PBMCs or a T cell subset sorted from them (not recorded which). These TCRs come from a man younger than 35 who had mild COVID-19 (a few samples of this study predate the infection). Cell type and time point are not known.

The J gene is TRBJ2-4, the V gene TRBV5-1; D unclear. Germline CDR1 reads SGHRS; CDR2 reads YFSETQ. This CDR3 spans 15 amino acids. Trimming left V 6 bases short and J 5 bases short, with 18 bases between. The CDR3 sequence is CASKRSLISENIQYF. The CDR3 coding sequence is TGCGCCAGCAAGAGGTCCCTCATTAGTGAAAACATTCAGTACTTC.

CDR3 amino acids: CATSDQGVYGYTF. The CDR3, as DNA: TGTGCCACCAGTGATCAGGGAGTGTATGGCTACACCTTC. The chain employs TRBV24-1 and TRBJ1-2; D is perhaps TRBD1 (5 bases). Germline CDR1 is KGHDR and CDR2 is SFDVKD. The V gene lost 3 bases and the J gene lost 5 bases, with 9 bases spanning the gap. This CDR3 comprises 13 residues.

The V call is TRBV14, the J call TRBJ1-1, with 8 bases aligning to TRBD1. The germline CDR1 and CDR2 sequences are SGHDN and FVKESK. V lost 4 bases to trimming and J lost 1 base; unmatched junction nucleotides: 5. The length of the CDR3 is 15 residues. The CDR3, as DNA: TGTGCCAGCAGCCCCCGGACAGGGCCGAACACTGAAGCTTTCTTT. This translates into CASSPRTGPNTEAFF.

CDR3 amino acids: CASSLEISYEQYF. The CDR3 DNA sequence: TGTGCCAGCAGCTTGGAGATCTCCTACGAGCAGTACTTC. V is TRBV5-6 and J is TRBJ2-7; D call uncertain. V was shortened by 0 bases and J by 0 bases, with 4 bases between the two germline ends. Germline V lookup: CDR1 SGHDT, CDR2 YYEEEE. The CDR3 is 13 amino acids.

The chain has TRBV5-1 and TRBJ2-3; D is perhaps TRBD1 or TRBD2 (5 bases each). The length of the CDR3 is 15 residues. V lost 0 bases and J lost 0, with 8 bases in between. Germline CDR1 is SGHRS and CDR2 is YFSETQ. The CDR3 loop reads CASSLAGRSTDTQYF. CDR3 bases: TGCGCCAGCAGCTTGGCAGGGAGAAGCACAGATACGCAGTATTTT.

V is TRBV6-5 and J is TRBJ1-4; possibly TRBD1 for D (6 bases). V lost 7 bases to trimming and J lost 5 bases, with 17 bases between them. Germline V gene lookup returns CDR1 MNHEY and CDR2 SVGAGI. There are 15 residues in the CDR3. This CDR3 reads CASKKVTGRNEKLFF. The DNA for the CDR3 is TGTGCCAGCAAAAAGGTCACAGGGCGAAATGAAAAACTGTTTTTT.

This clonotype was recorded many times. The chain couples TRBV7-2 to TRBJ2-5; TRBD2 matches 10 bases. The germline V gene encodes CDR1 SGHTA and CDR2 FQGNSA. CDR3 length equals 16 residues. Losses at the gene ends were 1 base for V and 5 bases for J; bases not matched to a gene: 7. The CDR3: CASSLVRTSGVETQYF. In DNA, the CDR3 is TGTGCCAGCAGCTTAGTAAGGACTAGCGGCGTGGAGACCCAGTACTTC.

The V and J genes are TRBV7-9 and TRBJ2-1, with D perhaps given as TRBD1 or TRBD2 (5 bases each). CDR3 length equals 12 residues. Germline CDR1 and CDR2: SEHNR and FQNEAQ (reference sequence). With 6 bases removed from V and 9 bases from J, the gap between germline ends came to 12 bases. CDR3 DNA sequence: TGTGCCAGCAGTGGGGGTTTTGGTGAGCAGTTCTTC. Residues: CASSGGFGEQFF. The variable domain in full, with the rest retrieved from reference TRBV7-9 and TRBJ2-1, is DTGVSQNPRHKITKRGQNVTFRCDPISEHNRLYWYRQTLGQGPEFLTYFQNEAQLEKSRLLSDRFSAERPKGSFSTLEIQRTEQGDSAMYLCASSGGFGEQFFGPGTRLTVL.

The sample holds a few counts of this clonotype. V usage is TRBV2 and J usage is TRBJ1-5, with a tentative D call TRBD1 (5 bases). The CDR3 totals 14 residues. Germline assignment: CDR1 SNHLY and CDR2 FYNNEI. V lost 10 bases to trimming and J lost 7 bases, with 20 bases between them. CDR3 nucleotides: TGTGCCATTGGAGGGACGGGAGAAGGGCAGCCCCAGCATTTT. Translation: CAIGGTGEGQPQHF.

The chain couples TRBV2 to TRBJ2-7; D unresolved. This CDR3 contains 13 residues. From germline, CDR1 is SNHLY and CDR2 FYNNEI. Trimming removed 6 bases at V and 6 bases at J, with 15 bases between. CDR3 in DNA: TGTGCCAGCAGGGCAAGCTGGGGTGGCGAGCAGTACTTC. The encoded protein is CASRASWGGEQYF.

This clonotype was counted a few times. This chain joins TRBV4-2 and TRBJ2-5, with 10 bases matching TRBD2. The CDR3 is 16 amino acids. With V trimmed by 0 bases and J by 9 bases, 10 bases remained unmatched. Germline CDR1 LGHNA, CDR2 YNFKEQ. The CDR3 here is CASSQEVAGGLGAQYF. The CDR3 DNA reads as TGTGCCAGCAGCCAAGAGGTAGCGGGGGGCCTGGGGGCCCAGTACTTC.

The chain joins TRBV20-1 to TRBJ1-1; D ambiguous. This CDR3 region has 14 residues. The germline V gene has CDR1 DFQATT and CDR2 SNEGSKA (reference sequence). Trimming left V 0 bases short and J 0 bases short, with 8 bases between. CDR3 loop: CSARDWALNTEAFF. As DNA, the CDR3 is TGCAGTGCTAGAGATTGGGCCCTGAACACTGAAGCTTTCTTT.

This clonotype was seen only a few times. This rearrangement joins TRBV4-1 to TRBJ1-2; D not resolved. The CDR3 extends over 15 amino acids. In germline, CDR1 is MGHRA, CDR2 YSYEKL. Trimming stripped 1 base from V and 2 bases from J, with 11 bases between. The CDR3 loop reads CASSQAQSSNYGYTF. The DNA for the CDR3 is TGCGCCAGCAGCCAAGCCCAGTCATCGAACTATGGCTACACCTTC.

This clonotype occurred many times. The rearrangement uses TRBV12-5 and TRBJ2-6; no firm D call. The CDR3 contains 13 residues. The V end lost 7 bases, the J end lost 2 bases, and 6 bases lay between the germline ends. Per germline, CDR1 LGHNT and CDR2 FRNRAP. The CDR3 nucleotides read TGTGCTAGTGACGGAGCTGGGGCCAACGTCCTGACTTTC. Translation gives CASDGAGANVLTF.

A few counts support this clonotype. The chain combines TRBV15 with TRBJ1-5; TRBD1 might be the D (6 bases). The CDR3 has 16 amino acids. Trimming pared 1 base from V and 1 base from J, leaving 11 bases between. Per germline, CDR1 LNHNV and CDR2 YYDKDF (reference sequence). CDR3 coding DNA: TGTGCCACCAGCAGAGTTGGGGGCGCAAGCAATCAGCCCCAGCATTTT. The encoded protein is CATSRVGGASNQPQHF.

The CDR3 region is CAISESTGPVYGYTF. The CDR3 DNA is TGTGCCATCAGTGAGTCAACAGGGCCGGTCTATGGCTACACCTTC. V and J are TRBV10-3 and TRBJ1-2, with D maybe TRBD1 (6 bases). The CDR3 has 15 residues. The V gene's germline CDR1 is ENHRY and CDR2 SYGVKD. V gave up 0 bases and J gave up 4 bases, with 12 bases separating them.